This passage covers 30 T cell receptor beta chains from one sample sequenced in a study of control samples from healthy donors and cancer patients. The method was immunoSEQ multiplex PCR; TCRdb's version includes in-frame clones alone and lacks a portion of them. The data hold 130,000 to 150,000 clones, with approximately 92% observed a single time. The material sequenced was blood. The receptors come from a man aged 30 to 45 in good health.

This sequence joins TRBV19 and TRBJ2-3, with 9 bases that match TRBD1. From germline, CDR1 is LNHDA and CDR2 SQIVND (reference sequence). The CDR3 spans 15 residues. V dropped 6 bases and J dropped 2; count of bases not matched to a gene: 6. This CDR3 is CASREGQGSTDTQYF. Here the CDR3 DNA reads TGTGCCAGTAGAGAGGGACAGGGATCCACAGATACGCAGTATTTT.

CDR3 residues: CSVGWEAFF. The CDR3 nucleotides read TGCAGCGTTGGGTGGGAAGCTTTCTTT. The J gene is TRBJ1-1, the V gene TRBV29-1; no definite D call. V dropped 4 bases and J dropped 8 bases, with 5 bases sitting between them. The CDR3 has 9 amino acids. Germline V gene sequence: CDR1 SQVTM, CDR2 ANQGSEA.

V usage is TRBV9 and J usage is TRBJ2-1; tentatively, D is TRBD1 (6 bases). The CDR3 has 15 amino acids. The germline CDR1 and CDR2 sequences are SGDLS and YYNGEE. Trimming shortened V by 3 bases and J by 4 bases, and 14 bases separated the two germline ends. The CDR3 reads CASSAGPRGYNEQFF. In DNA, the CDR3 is TGTGCCAGCAGCGCCGGCCCAAGGGGGTACAATGAGCAGTTCTTC.

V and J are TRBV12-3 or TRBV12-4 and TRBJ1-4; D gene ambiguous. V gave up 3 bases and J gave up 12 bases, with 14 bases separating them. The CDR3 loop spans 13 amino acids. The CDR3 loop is CASSFRRALELFF. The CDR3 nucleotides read TGTGCCAGCAGTTTTCGACGGGCGCTCGAACTGTTTTTT.

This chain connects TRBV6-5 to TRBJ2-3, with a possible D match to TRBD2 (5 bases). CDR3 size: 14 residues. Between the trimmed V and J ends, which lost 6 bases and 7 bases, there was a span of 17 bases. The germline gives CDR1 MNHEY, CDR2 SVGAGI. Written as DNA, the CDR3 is TGTGCCAGCAGCCTCTCAACTAGTATATATACGCAGTATTTT. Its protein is CASSLSTSIYTQYF.

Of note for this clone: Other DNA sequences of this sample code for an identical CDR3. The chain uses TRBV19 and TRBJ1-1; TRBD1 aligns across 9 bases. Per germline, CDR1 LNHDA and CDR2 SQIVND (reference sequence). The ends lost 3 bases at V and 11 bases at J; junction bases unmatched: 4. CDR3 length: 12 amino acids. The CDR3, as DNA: TGTGCCAGTAGTATTGGGGACAGGGAGGCTTTCTTT. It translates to CASSIGDREAFF.

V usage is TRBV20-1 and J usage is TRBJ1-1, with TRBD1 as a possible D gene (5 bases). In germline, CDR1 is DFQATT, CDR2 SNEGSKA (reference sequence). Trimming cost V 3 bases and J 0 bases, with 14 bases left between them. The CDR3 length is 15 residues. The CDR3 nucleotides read TGCAGTGCTAGTGTCTGGGGGATTGTGAACACTGAAGCTTTCTTT. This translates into CSASVWGIVNTEAFF.

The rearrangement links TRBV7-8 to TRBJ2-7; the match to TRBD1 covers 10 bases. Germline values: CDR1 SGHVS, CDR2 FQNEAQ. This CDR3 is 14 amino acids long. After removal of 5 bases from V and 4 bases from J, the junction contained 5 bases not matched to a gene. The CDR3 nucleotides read TGTGCCAGCAGCGCGAGACAGGGGGCTTACGAGCAGTACTTC. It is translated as CASSARQGAYEQYF. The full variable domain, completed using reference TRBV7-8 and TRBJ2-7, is GAGVSQSPRYKVAKRGQDVALRCDPISGHVSLFWYQQALGQGPEFLTYFQNEAQLDKSGLPSDRFFAERPEGSVSTLKIQRTQQEDSAVYLCASSARQGAYEQYFGPGTRLTVT.

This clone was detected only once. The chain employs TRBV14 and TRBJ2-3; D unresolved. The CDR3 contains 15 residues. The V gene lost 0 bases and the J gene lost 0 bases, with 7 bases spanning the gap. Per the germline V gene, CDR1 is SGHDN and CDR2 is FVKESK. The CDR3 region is CASSQEGRSTDTQYF. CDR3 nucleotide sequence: TGTGCCAGCAGCCAAGAAGGCCGGAGCACAGATACGCAGTATTTT.

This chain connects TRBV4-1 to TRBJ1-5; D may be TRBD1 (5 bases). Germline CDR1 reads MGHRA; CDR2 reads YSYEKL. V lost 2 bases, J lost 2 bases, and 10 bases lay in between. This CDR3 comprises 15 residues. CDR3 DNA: TGCGCCAGCAGCCAACAGGGAAATGGCAATCAGCCCCAGCATTTT. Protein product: CASSQQGNGNQPQHF.

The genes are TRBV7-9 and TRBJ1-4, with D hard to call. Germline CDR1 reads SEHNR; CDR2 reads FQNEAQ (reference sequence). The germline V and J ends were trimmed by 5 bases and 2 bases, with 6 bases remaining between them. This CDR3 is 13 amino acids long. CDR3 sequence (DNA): TGTGCCAGCAGCCTGTTTACTAATGAAAAACTGTTTTTT. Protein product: CASSLFTNEKLFF.

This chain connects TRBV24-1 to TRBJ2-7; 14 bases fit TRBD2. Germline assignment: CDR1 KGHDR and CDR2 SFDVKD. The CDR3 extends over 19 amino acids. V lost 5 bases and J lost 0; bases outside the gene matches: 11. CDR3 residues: CATSGSGTSGGLLSYEQYF. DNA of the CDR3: TGTGCCACCAGTGGTTCCGGGACTAGCGGGGGCCTACTCTCCTACGAGCAGTACTTC.

The chain's CDR3 is CASSLVGGSEQFF. CDR3 sequence (DNA): TGTGCCAGCAGCCTAGTAGGGGGCAGTGAGCAGTTCTTC. This chain connects TRBV14 to TRBJ2-1; 7 nucleotides agree with TRBD1. The CDR3 totals 13 residues. Germline V CDR1 and CDR2: SGHDN, FVKESK. The J segment lost 9 bases and the V segment lost 4 bases, leaving 6 bases of the junction unmatched. Variable domain in full (rest from reference TRBV14 and TRBJ2-1): EAGVTQFPSHSVIEKGQTVTLRCDPISGHDNLYWYRRVMGKEIKFLLHFVKESKQDESGMPNNRFLAERTGGTYSTLKVQPAELEDSGVYFCASSLVGGSEQFFGPGTRLTVL.

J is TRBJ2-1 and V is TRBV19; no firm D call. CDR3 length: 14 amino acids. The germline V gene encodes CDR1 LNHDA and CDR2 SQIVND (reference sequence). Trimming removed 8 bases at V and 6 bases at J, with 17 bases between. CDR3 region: CASADDTSRNEQFF. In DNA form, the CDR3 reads TGTGCCAGTGCAGACGACACCTCTCGCAATGAGCAGTTCTTC. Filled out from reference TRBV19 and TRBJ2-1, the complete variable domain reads DGGITQSPKYLFRKEGQNVTLSCEQNLNHDAMYWYRQDPGQGLRLIYYSQIVNDFQKGDIAEGYSVSREKKESFPLTVTSAQKNPTAFYLCASADDTSRNEQFFGPGTRLTVL.

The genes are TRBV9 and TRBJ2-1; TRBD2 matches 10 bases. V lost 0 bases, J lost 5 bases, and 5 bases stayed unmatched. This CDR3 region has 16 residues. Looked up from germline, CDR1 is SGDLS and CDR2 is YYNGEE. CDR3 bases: TGTGCCAGCAGCGTAGCCATTACTAGCGGGGACAATGAGCAGTTCTTC. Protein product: CASSVAITSGDNEQFF.

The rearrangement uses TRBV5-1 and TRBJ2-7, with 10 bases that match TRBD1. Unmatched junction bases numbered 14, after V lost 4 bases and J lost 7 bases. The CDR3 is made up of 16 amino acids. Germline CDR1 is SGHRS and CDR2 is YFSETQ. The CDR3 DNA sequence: TGCGCCAGCAGCGTCGACCCCGGGACAGGGGCAGGGGAGCAGTACTTC. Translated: CASSVDPGTGAGEQYF.

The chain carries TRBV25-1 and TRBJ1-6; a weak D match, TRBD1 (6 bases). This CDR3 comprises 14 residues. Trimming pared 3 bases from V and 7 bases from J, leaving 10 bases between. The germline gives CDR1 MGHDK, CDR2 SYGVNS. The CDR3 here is CASSDTGWNSPLHF. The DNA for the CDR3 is TGTGCCAGCAGTGATACAGGGTGGAATTCACCCCTCCACTTT.

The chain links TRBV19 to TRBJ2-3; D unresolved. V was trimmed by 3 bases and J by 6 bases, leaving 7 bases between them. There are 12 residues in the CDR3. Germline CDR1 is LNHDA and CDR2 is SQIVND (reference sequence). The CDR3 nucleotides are TGTGCCAGTAGTATTATAGACGATACGCAGTATTTT. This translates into CASSIIDDTQYF.

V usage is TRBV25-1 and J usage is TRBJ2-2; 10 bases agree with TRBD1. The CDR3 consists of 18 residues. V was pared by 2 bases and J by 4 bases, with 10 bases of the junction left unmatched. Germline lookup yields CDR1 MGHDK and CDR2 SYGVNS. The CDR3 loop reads CASSEGRRDRGFTGELFF. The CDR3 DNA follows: TGTGCCAGCAGTGAAGGCCGTCGGGACAGGGGTTTCACCGGGGAGCTGTTTTTT.

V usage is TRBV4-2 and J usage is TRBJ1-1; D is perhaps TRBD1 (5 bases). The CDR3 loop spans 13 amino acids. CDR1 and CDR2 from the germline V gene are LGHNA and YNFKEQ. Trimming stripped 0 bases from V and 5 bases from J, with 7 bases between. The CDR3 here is CASSQDSGTEAFF. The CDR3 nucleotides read TGTGCCAGCAGCCAAGACTCAGGGACTGAAGCTTTCTTT.

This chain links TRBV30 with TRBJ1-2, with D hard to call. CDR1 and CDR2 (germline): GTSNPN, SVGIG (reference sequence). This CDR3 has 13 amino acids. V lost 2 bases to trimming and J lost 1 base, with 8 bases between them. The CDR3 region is CAWSIEGNYGYTF. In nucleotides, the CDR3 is TGTGCCTGGAGTATTGAGGGTAACTATGGCTACACCTTC.

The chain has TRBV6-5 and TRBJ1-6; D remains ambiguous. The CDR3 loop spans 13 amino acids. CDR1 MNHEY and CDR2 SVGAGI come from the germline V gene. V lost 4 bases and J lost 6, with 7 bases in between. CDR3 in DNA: TGTGCCAGCAGTTTCCCTGGTAATTCACCCCTCCACTTT. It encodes CASSFPGNSPLHF.

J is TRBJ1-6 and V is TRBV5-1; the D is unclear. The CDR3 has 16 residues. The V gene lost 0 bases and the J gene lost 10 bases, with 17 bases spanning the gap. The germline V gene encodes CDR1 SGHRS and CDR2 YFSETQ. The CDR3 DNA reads TGCGCCAGCAGCTTGGGTTCGTCTGGGAATCCCTCACCCCTCCACTTT. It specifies CASSLGSSGNPSPLHF. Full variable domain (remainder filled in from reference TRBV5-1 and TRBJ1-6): KAGVTQTPRYLIKTRGQQVTLSCSPISGHRSVSWYQQTPGQGLQFLFEYFSETQRNKGNFPGRFSGRQFSNSRSEMNVSTLELGDSALYLCASSLGSSGNPSPLHFGNGTRLTVT.

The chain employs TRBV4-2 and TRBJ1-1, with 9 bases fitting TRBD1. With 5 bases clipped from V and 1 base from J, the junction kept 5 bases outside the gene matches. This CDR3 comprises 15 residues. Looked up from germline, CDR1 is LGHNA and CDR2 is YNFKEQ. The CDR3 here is CASSGLGQGNTEAFF. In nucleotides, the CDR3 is TGTGCCAGCAGCGGACTGGGACAGGGGAACACTGAAGCTTTCTTT.

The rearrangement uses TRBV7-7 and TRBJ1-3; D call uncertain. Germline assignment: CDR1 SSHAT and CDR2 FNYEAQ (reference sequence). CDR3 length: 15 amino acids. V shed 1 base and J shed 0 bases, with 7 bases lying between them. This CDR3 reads CASSLGSSSGNTIYF. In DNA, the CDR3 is TGTGCCAGCAGCTTAGGGTCCTCCTCTGGAAACACCATATATTTT.

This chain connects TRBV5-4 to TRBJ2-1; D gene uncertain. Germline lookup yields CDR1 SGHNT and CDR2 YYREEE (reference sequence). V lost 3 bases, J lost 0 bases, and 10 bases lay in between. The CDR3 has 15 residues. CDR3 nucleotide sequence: TGTGCCAGCAGCTCCGGGCTGCGCTCCTACAATGAGCAGTTCTTC. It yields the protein CASSSGLRSYNEQFF. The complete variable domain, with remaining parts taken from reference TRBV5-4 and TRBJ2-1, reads ETGVTQSPTHLIKTRGQQVTLRCSSQSGHNTVSWYQQALGQGPQFIFQYYREEENGRGNFPPRFSGLQFPNYSSELNVNALELDDSALYLCASSSGLRSYNEQFFGPGTRLTVL.

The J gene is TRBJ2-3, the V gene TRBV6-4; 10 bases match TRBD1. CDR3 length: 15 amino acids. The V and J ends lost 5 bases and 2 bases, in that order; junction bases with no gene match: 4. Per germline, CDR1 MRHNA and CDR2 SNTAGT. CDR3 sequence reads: CASSLGTGATDTQYF. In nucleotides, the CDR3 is TGTGCCAGCAGTTTGGGGACAGGGGCCACAGATACGCAGTATTTT.

As DNA, the CDR3 is TGTGCCAGTAGGTTGACCGGACAGGGCACAGATACGCAGTATTTT. Translating gives CASRLTGQGTDTQYF. V gene TRBV19 combines with J gene TRBJ2-3; 7 bases align to TRBD1. V shed 6 bases and J 1 base; nucleotides not matched to a gene: 7. The CDR3 loop spans 15 amino acids. Germline CDR1 reads LNHDA; CDR2 reads SQIVND (reference sequence).

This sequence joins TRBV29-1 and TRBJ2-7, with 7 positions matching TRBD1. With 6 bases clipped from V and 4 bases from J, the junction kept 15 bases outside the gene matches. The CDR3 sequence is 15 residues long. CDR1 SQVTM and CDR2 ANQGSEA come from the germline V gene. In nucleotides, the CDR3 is TGCAGCGTCGACCTCCCACTACAGGGGAAATACGAGCAGTACTTC. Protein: CSVDLPLQGKYEQYF.

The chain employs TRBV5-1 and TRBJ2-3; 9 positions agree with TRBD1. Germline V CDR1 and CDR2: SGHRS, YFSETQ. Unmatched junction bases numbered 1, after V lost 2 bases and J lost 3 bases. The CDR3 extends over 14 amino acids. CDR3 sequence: CASSLGTGTDTQYF. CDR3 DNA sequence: TGCGCCAGCAGCTTAGGGACAGGGACAGATACGCAGTATTTT. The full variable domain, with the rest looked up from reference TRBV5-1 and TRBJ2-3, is KAGVTQTPRYLIKTRGQQVTLSCSPISGHRSVSWYQQTPGQGLQFLFEYFSETQRNKGNFPGRFSGRQFSNSRSEMNVSTLELGDSALYLCASSLGTGTDTQYFGPGTRLTVL.